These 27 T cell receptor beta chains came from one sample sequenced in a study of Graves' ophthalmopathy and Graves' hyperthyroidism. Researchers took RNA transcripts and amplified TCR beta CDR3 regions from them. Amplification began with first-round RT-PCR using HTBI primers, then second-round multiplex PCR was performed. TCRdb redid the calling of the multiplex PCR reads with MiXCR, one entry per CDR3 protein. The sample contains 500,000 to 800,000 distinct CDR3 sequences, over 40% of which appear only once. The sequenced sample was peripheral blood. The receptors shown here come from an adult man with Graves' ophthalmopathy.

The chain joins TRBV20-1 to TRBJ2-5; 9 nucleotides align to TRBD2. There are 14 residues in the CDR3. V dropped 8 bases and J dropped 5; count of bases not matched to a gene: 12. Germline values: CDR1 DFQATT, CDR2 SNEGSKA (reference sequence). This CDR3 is CSTRTAGGTETQYF. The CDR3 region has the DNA TGCAGTACTCGGACAGCGGGGGGAACGGAGACCCAGTACTTC.

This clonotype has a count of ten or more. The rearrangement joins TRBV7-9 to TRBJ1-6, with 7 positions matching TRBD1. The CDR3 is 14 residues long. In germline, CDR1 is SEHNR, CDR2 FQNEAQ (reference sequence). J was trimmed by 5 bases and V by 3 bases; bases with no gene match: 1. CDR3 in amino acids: CASSLGQNNSPLHF. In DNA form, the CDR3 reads TGTGCCAGCAGCTTGGGACAGAATAATTCACCCCTCCACTTT.

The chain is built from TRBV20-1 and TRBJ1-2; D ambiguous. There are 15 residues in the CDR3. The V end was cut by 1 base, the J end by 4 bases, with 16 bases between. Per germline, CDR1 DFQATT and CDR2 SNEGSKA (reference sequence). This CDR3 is CSARAARRALYGYTF. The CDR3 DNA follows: TGCAGTGCTAGAGCGGCTAGGAGGGCTCTCTATGGCTACACCTTC.

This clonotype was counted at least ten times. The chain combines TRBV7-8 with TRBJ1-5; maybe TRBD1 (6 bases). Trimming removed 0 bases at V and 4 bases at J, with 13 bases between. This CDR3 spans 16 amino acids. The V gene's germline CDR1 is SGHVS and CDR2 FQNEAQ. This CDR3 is CASSLAHRVRNQPQHF. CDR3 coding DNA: TGTGCCAGCAGCTTAGCGCACAGGGTGCGAAATCAGCCCCAGCATTTT. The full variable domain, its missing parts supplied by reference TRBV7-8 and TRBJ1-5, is GAGVSQSPRYKVAKRGQDVALRCDPISGHVSLFWYQQALGQGPEFLTYFQNEAQLDKSGLPSDRFFAERPEGSVSTLKIQRTQQEDSAVYLCASSLAHRVRNQPQHFGDGTRLSIL.

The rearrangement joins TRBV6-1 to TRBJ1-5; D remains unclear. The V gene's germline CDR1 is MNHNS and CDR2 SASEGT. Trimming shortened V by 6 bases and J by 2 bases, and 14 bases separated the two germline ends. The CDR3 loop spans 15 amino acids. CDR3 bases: TGTGCCAGCAGCTTTGTATACGAGGGCAATCAGCCCCAGCATTTT. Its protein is CASSFVYEGNQPQHF.

CDR3 sequence: CASSEARVGGRQPQHF. CDR3 bases: TGTGCCAGCAGTGAAGCGCGGGTAGGGGGCCGTCAGCCCCAGCATTTT. The chain employs TRBV6-6 and TRBJ1-5; 7 bases fit TRBD1. Per the germline V gene, CDR1 is MNHNY and CDR2 is SVGAGI (reference sequence). The CDR3 loop spans 16 amino acids. J lost 6 bases, V lost 5 bases, and 13 bases had no gene match.

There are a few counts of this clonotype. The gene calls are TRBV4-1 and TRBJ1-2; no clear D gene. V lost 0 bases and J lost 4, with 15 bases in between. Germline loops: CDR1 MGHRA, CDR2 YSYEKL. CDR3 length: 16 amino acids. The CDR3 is CASSQEWQVIAYGYTF. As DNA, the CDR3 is TGCGCCAGCAGCCAAGAGTGGCAGGTCATCGCCTATGGCTACACCTTC.

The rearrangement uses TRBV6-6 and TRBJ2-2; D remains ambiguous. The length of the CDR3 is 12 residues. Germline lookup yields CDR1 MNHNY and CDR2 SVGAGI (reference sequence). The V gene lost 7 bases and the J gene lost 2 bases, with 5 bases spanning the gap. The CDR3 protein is CASITNTGELFF. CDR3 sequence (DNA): TGTGCCAGCATCACAAACACCGGGGAGCTGTTTTTT.

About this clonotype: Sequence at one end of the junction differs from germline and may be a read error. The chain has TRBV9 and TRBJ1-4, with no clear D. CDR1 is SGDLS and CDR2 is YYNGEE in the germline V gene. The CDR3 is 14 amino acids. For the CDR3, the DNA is TGCGCCAGCAGCTCGGACGCCTGGGGAGAAAAACTGTTTTTT. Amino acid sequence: CASSSDAWGEKLFF.

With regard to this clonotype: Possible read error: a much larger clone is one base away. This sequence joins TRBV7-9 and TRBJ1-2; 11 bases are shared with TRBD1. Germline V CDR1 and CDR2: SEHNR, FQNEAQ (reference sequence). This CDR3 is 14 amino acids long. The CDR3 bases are TGTGCCAACAGCTTCGGGACAGGGGGTTTGGGCTACACCTTC. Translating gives CANSFGTGGLGYTF.

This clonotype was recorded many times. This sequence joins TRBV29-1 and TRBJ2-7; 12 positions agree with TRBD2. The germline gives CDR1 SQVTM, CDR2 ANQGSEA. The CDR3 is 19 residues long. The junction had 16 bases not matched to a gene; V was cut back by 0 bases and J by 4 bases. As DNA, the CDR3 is TGCAGCGTTGAAGATGCCCAGACTAGCGGGAGTTTGGGGTCGTACGAGCAGTACTTC. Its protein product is CSVEDAQTSGSLGSYEQYF.

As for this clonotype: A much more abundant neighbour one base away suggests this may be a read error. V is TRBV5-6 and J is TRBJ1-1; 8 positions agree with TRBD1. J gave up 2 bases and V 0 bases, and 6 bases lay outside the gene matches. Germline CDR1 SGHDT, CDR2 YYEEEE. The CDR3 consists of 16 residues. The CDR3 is CASSLGTGSLNTEAFF. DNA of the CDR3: TGTGCCAGCAGCTTGGGGACAGGGAGTCTCAACACTGAAGCTTTCTTT. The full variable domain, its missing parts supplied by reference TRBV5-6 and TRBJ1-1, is DAGVTQSPTHLIKTRGQQVTLRCSPKSGHDTVSWYQQALGQGPQFIFQYYEEEERQRGNFPDRFSGHQFPNYSSELNVNALLLGDSALYLCASSLGTGSLNTEAFFGQGTRLTVV.

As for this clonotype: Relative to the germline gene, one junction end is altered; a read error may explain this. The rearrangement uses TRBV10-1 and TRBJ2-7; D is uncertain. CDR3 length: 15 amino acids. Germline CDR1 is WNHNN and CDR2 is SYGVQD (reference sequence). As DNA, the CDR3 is TGCGCCGGCAGTGCTAGTGCCCTCCCTTACTACGAGCAGTACTTC. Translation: CAGSASALPYYEQYF.

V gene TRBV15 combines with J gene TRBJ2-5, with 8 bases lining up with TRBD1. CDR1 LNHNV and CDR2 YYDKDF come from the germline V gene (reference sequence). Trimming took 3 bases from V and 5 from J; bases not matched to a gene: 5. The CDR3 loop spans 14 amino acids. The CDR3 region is CATSSSAGGETQYF. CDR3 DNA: TGTGCCACCAGCAGCTCGGCAGGGGGCGAGACCCAGTACTTC.

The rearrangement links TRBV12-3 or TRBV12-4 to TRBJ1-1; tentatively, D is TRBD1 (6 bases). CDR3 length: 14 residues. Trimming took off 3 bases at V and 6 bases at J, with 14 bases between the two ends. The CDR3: CASSFSGGPSEAFF. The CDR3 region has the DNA TGTGCCAGCAGTTTTTCTGGGGGCCCATCTGAAGCTTTCTTT.

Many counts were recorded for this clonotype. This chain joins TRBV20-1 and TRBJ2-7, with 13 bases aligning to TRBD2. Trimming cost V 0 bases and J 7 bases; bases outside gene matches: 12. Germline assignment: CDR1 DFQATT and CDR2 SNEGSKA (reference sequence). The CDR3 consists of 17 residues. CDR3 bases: TGCAGTGCTAGAGAGGGTAGGGGACTAGCGGGATTTGGGGAGCAGTACTTC. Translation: CSAREGRGLAGFGEQYF.

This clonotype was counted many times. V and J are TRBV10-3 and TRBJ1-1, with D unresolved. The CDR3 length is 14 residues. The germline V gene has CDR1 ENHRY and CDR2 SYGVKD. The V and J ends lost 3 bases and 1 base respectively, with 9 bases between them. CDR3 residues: CAISDSNENTEAFF. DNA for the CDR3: TGTGCCATCAGTGATAGTAATGAGAACACTGAAGCTTTCTTT.

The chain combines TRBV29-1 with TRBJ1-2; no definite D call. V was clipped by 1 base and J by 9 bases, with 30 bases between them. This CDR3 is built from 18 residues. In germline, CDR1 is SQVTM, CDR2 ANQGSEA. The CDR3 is CSVEGQTVPGGEISRYTF. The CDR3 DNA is TGCAGCGTTGAAGGGCAGACGGTCCCCGGCGGCGAAATTTCCCGCTACACCTTC.

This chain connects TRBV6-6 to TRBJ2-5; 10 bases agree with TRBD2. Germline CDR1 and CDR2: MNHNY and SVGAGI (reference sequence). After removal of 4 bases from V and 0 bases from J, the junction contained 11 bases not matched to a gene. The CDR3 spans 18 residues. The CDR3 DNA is TGTGCCAGCAGTTTCGCCGGGACTAGCGTGGGGTACCAAGAGACCCAGTACTTC. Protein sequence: CASSFAGTSVGYQETQYF.

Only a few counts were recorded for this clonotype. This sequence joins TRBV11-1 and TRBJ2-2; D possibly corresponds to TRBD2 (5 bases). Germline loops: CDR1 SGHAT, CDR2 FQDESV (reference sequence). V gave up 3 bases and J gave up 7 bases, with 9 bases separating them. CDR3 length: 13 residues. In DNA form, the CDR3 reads TGTGCCAGCAGCTTGCGGGTATTCGGGGAGCTGTTTTTT. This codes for CASSLRVFGELFF.

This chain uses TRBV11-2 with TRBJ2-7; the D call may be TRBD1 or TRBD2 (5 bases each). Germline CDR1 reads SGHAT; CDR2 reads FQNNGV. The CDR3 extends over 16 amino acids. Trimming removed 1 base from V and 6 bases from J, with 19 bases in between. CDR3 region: CASSLVLGTQLLEQYF. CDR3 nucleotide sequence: TGTGCCAGCAGCTTAGTACTGGGGACCCAACTCCTCGAGCAGTACTTC.

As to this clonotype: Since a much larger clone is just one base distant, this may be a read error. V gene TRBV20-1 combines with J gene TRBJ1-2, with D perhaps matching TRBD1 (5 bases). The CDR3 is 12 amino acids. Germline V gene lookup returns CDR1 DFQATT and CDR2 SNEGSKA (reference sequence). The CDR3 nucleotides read TGCAGTGCAAACAGACAGAACTATGGCCACACCTTC. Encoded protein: CSANRQNYGHTF.

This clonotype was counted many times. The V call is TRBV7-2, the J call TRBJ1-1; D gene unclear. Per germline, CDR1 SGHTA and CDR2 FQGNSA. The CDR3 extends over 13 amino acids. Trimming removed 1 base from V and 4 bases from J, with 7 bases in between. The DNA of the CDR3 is TGTGCCAGCAGCTTAGAGAGGGTCACTGAAGCTTTCTTT. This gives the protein CASSLERVTEAFF.

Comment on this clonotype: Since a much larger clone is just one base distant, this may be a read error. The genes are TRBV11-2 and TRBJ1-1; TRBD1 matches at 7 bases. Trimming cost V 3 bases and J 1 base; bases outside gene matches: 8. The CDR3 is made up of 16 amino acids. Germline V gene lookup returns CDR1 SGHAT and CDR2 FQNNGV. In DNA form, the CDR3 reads TGTGCCAGCAGCTTCCAGGGACAGAGAGCGAACACTGAAGCTTTCTTT. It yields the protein CASSFQGQRANTEAFF.

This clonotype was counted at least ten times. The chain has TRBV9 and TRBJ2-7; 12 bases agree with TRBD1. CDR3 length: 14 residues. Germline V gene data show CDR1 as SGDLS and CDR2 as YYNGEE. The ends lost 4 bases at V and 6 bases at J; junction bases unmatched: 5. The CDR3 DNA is TGTGCCAGCAGCTCCGGGACAGGGGGCTTCGAGCAGTACTTC. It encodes CASSSGTGGFEQYF.

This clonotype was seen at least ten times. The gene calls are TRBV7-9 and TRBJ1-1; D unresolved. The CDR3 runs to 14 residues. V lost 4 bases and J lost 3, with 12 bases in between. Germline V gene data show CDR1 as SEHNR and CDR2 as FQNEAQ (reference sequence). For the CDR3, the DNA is TGTGCCAGCAGCTCCGGGGTGGGGTACACTGAAGCTTTCTTT. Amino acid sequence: CASSSGVGYTEAFF.

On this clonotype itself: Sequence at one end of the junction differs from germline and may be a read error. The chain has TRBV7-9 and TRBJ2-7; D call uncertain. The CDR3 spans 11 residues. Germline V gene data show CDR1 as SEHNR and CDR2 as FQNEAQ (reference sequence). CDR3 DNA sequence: TGTGCCAGCAGCTTTAGCTACGGGCAGTACTTC. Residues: CASSFSYGQYF.